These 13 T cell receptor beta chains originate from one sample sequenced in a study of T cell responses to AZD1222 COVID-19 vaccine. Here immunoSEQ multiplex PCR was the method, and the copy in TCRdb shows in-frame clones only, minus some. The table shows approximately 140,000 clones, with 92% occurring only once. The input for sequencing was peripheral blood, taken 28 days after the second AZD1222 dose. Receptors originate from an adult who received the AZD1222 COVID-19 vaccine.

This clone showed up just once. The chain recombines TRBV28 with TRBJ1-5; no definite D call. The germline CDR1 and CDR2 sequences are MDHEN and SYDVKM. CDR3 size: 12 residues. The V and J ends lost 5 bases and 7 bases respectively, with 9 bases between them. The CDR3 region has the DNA TGTGCCAGCAGTATTCTACGGCAGCCCCAGCATTTT. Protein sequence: CASSILRQPQHF.

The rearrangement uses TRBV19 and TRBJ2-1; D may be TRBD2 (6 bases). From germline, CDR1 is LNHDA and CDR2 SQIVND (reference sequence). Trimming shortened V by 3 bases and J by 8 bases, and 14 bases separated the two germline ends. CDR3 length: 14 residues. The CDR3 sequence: CASSIPPSVDEQFF. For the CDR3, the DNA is TGTGCCAGTAGTATTCCCCCTAGCGTGGATGAGCAGTTCTTC.

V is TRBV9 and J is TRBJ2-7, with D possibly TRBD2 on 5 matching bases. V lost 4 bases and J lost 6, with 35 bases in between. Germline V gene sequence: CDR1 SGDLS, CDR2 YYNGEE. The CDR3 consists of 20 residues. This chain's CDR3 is CASSPQTDCPYLPYYCEQYF. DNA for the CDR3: TGTGCCAGCAGCCCCCAAACGGACTGCCCCTACCTCCCCTACTACTGCGAGCAGTACTTC.

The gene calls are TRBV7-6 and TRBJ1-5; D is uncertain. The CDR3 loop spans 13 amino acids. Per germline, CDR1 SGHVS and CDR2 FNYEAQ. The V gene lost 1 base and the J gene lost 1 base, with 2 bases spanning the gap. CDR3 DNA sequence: TGTGCCAGCAGCTTAGACAGCAATCAGCCCCAGCATTTT. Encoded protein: CASSLDSNQPQHF.

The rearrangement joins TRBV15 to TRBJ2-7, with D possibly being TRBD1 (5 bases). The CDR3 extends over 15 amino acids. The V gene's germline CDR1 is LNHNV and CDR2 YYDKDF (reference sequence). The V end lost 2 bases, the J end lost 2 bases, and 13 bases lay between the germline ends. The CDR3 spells CATSRQGKPPYEQYF. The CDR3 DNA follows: TGTGCCACCAGCAGACAGGGTAAACCACCCTACGAGCAGTACTTC.

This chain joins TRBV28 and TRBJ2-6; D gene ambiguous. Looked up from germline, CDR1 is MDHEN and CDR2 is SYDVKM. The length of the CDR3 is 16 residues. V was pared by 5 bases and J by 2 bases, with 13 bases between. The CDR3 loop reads CASSPPRTPGANVLTF. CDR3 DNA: TGTGCCAGCAGTCCGCCCCGGACCCCTGGGGCCAACGTCCTGACTTTC.

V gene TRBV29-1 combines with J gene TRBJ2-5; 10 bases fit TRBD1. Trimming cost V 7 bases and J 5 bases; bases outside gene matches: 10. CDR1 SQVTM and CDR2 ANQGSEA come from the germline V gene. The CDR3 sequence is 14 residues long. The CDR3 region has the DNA TGCAGCGCTGGGGGGACAGGGGTGGTGGAGACCCAGTACTTC. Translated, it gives CSAGGTGVVETQYF.

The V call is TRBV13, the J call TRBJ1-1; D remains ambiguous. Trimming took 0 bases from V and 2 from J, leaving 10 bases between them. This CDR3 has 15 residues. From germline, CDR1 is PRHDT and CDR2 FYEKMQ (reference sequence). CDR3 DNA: TGTGCCAGCAGCTTAGGACGGAGTCCAAACACTGAAGCTTTCTTT. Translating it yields CASSLGRSPNTEAFF.

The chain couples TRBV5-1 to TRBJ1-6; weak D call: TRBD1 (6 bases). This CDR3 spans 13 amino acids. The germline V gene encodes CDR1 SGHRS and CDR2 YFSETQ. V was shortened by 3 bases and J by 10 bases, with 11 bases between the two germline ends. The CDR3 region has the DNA TGCGCCAGCAGCTCCCTCGGGGGCTCACCCCTCCACTTT. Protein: CASSSLGGSPLHF.

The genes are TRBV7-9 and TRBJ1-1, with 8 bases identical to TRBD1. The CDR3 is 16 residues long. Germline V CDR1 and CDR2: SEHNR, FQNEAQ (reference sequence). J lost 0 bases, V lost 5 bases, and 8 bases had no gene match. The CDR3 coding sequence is TGTGCCAGCAGCCACGGGACAGGTAGTATGAACACTGAAGCTTTCTTT. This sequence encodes CASSHGTGSMNTEAFF.

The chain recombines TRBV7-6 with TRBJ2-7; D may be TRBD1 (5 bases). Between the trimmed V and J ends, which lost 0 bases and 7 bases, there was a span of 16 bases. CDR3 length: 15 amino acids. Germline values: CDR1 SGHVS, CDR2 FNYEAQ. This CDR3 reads CASSLAEQDVGEQYF. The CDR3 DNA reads TGTGCCAGCAGCTTAGCAGAACAGGATGTGGGAGAGCAGTACTTC.

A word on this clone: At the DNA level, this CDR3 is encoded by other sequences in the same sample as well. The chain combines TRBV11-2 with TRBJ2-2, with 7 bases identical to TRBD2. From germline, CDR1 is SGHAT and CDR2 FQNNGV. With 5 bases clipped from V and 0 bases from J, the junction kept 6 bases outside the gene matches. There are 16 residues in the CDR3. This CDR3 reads CASSLRLAANTGELFF. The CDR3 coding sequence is TGTGCCAGCAGCCTGCGGCTAGCGGCGAACACCGGGGAGCTGTTTTTT.

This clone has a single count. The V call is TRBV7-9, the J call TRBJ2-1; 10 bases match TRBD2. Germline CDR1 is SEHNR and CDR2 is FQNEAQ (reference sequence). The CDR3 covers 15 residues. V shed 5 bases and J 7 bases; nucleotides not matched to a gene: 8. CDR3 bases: TGTGCCAGCAGCCATACTAGCGGGAACCGAAATGAGCAGTTCTTC. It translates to CASSHTSGNRNEQFF. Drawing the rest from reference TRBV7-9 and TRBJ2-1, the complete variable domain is DTGVSQNPRHKITKRGQNVTFRCDPISEHNRLYWYRQTLGQGPEFLTYFQNEAQLEKSRLLSDRFSAERPKGSFSTLEIQRTEQGDSAMYLCASSHTSGNRNEQFFGPGTRLTVL.